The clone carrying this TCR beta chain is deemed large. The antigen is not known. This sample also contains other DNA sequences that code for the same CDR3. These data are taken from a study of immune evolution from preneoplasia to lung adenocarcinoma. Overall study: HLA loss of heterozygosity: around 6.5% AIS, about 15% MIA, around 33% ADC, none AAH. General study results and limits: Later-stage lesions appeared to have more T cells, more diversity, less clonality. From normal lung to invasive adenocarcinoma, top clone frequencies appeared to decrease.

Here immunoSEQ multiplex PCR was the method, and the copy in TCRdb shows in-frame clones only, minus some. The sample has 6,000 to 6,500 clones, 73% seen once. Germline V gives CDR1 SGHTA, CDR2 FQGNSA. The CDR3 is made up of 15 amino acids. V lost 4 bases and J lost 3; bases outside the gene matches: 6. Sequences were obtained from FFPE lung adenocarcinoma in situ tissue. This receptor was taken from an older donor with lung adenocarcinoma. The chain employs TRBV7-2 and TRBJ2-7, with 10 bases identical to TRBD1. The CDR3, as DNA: TGTGCCAGCAGCTGGGGGGGACAGGGGCTCTACGAGCAGTACTTC. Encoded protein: CASSWGGQGLYEQYF. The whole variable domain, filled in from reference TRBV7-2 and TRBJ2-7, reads GAGVSQSPSNKVTEKGKDVELRCDPISGHTALYWYRQSLGQGLEFLIYFQGNSAPDKSGLPSDRFSAERTGGSVSTLTIQRTQQEDSAVYLCASSWGGQGLYEQYFGPGTRLTVT.